This T cell receptor (beta chain) emerged from a study of cytomegalovirus exposure and HLA in healthy donors. The study ran its PCR with 60 Vbeta and 13 Jbeta primers. As handled by the study authors: Later work found about 80 million unique TCR beta chains, with some 11 million shared. Assay: immunoSEQ multiplex PCR; the TCRdb copy retains only in-frame clones and omits some. D and trimming come from the DNA, and the V and J calls and clone size come from that table. The sample has about 190,000 clones, around 82% seen once; the top ten hold about 1.8%. The length of the CDR3 is 14 residues. The V end lost 2 bases, the J end lost 4 bases, and 11 bases lay between the germline ends. CDR1 is MGHRA and CDR2 is YSYEKL in the germline V gene.

The V gene is TRBV4-1, the J gene TRBJ1-1, with no clear D. Sequencing was done on a sample of PBMCs. This TCR came from a man aged 18 to 30 in good health and CMV-seronegative. The DNA for the CDR3 is TGCGCCAGCAGCCAACCCCGTGCGGGCACTGAAGCTTTCTTT. This sequence encodes CASSQPRAGTEAFF.